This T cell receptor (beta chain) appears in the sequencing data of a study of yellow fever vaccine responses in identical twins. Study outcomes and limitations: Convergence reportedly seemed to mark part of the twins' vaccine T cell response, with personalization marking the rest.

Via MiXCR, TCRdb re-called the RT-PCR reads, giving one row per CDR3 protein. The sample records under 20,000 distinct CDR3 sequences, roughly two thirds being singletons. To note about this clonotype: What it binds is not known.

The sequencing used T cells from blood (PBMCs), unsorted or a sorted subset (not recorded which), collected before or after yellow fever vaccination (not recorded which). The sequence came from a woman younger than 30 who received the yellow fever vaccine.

The CDR3 sequence: CASSTPPGQGTGELFF. The CDR3 DNA sequence: TGTGCCAGCAGTACTCCTCCGGGACAGGGCACCGGGGAGCTGTTTTTT. The chain is built from TRBV6-1 and TRBJ2-2; TRBD1 aligns across 9 bases. CDR1 MNHNS and CDR2 SASEGT come from the germline V gene. V lost 5 bases, J lost 4 bases, and 8 bases stayed unmatched. The CDR3 length is 16 residues.